These 18 T cell receptor beta chains came from one sample sequenced in a study of blood T cell repertoires in COVID-19 (dated by TCRdb to 2020 to 2021). Receptor amplification or capture employed the immunoSEQ multiplex PCR assay. TCRdb took over this immuneACCESS table, retaining in-frame rearrangements with V and J assigned. Such tables are incomplete; in checked studies, under half of the missing clones stem from an unresolved V gene, and the remainder is unexplained. Across this sample there are 95,000 to 150,000 clones, with 85% seen only once. About a quarter of the sample comes from the top ten. Input material: peripheral blood. The source is an elderly woman with acute or convalescent COVID-19.

The chain uses TRBV7-9 and TRBJ1-4; D is possibly TRBD1 (5 bases). Per germline, CDR1 SEHNR and CDR2 FQNEAQ (reference sequence). CDR3 length: 14 residues. V was clipped by 7 bases and J by 5 bases, with 14 bases between them. The CDR3 DNA follows: TGTGCCAGCAAGAAAGGGGCGGCCAATGAAAAACTGTTTTTT. It translates to CASKKGAANEKLFF.

This chain uses TRBV3-1 (or the pseudogene TRBV3-2) with TRBJ1-5; 9 bases are a match to TRBD1. Per germline, CDR1 LGHDT and CDR2 YNNKEL (reference sequence). This CDR3 has 18 amino acids. V was pared by 0 bases and J by 4 bases, with 10 bases of the junction left unmatched. CDR3 sequence: CASSQDTTGGSNNQPQHF. Here the CDR3 DNA reads TGTGCCAGCAGCCAAGATACGACAGGGGGATCTAATAATCAGCCCCAGCATTTT.

This chain joins TRBV7-6 and TRBJ1-2; no firm D call. This CDR3 has 15 amino acids. Germline CDR1 is SGHVS and CDR2 is FNYEAQ. Trimming took off 1 base at V and 3 bases at J, with 12 bases between the two ends. The CDR3 DNA follows: TGTGCCAGCAGCTTAGAACGCGGAGGATACTATGGCTACACCTTC. Translating it yields CASSLERGGYYGYTF.

This clone was seen a single time. This rearrangement joins TRBV5-1 to TRBJ1-1, with a weak D call TRBD1 (6 bases). V was pared by 0 bases and J by 4 bases, with 13 bases between. CDR1 and CDR2 from the germline V gene are SGHRS and YFSETQ. The CDR3 length is 15 residues. CDR3 protein: CASSLAWGLSTEAFF. In DNA, the CDR3 is TGCGCCAGCAGCTTGGCTTGGGGGCTCAGCACTGAAGCTTTCTTT.

This clone has only a few counts. This sequence joins TRBV11-2 and TRBJ2-1, with D unclear. Germline-derived CDR1 and CDR2 are SGHAT and FQNNGV. V was pared by 6 bases and J by 5 bases, with 11 bases between. The CDR3 runs 13 residues. The CDR3 DNA follows: TGTGCCAGCAGAGGCGGTGGAAACAATGAGCAGTTCTTC. It specifies CASRGGGNNEQFF.

This chain links TRBV14 with TRBJ1-2, with 11 bases matching TRBD1. The CDR3 has 13 residues. The V gene end was trimmed by 8 bases and the J gene end by 9 bases; junction bases not matched to a gene: 8. Germline CDR1 SGHDN, CDR2 FVKESK. CDR3 in DNA: TGTGCCAGCCGCGGACAGGGGGCTGTAAGCTACACCTTC. Translated: CASRGQGAVSYTF.

The sample holds one count of this clone. This sequence joins TRBV5-6 and TRBJ1-1; no reliable D call. V gave up 4 bases and J gave up 0 bases, with 7 bases separating them. Germline assignment: CDR1 SGHDT and CDR2 YYEEEE. The CDR3 totals 13 residues. The CDR3 DNA follows: TGTGCCAGCAGCCTGAGTATGAACACTGAAGCTTTCTTT. Its protein product is CASSLSMNTEAFF.

CDR3 bases: TGTGCCCTCGGGGAGGGGGGGATTGAAAAACTGTTTTTT. Amino acid sequence: CALGEGGIEKLFF. This sequence joins TRBV5-6 and TRBJ1-4, with a weak D call TRBD1 (6 bases). V lost 10 bases, J lost 7 bases, and 17 bases lay in between. This CDR3 contains 13 residues. In germline, CDR1 is SGHDT, CDR2 YYEEEE.

The gene calls are TRBV5-4 and TRBJ1-2; tentatively, D is TRBD1 (5 bases). Germline CDR1 and CDR2: SGHNT and YYREEE (reference sequence). CDR3 length equals 12 residues. Trimming removed 3 bases from V and 7 bases from J, with 10 bases in between. In DNA form, the CDR3 reads TGTGCCAGCAGCTGGGGAGGGACTGGCTACACCTTC. This codes for CASSWGGTGYTF.

The rearrangement links TRBV12-3 or TRBV12-4 to TRBJ2-3, with a weak D call TRBD1 (5 bases). CDR3 length equals 13 residues. The germline V and J ends were trimmed by 4 bases and 3 bases, with 8 bases remaining between them. As DNA, the CDR3 is TGTGCCAGCAGTTCCAGACAGACAGATACGCAGTATTTT. Its translation: CASSSRQTDTQYF.

This clone was detected only once. This chain links TRBV5-1 with TRBJ1-4; 7 bases match TRBD1. V was clipped by 4 bases and J by 8 bases; unmatched bases: 11. The germline V gene encodes CDR1 SGHRS and CDR2 YFSETQ. The CDR3 has 15 residues. The DNA of the CDR3 is TGCGCCAGCAGCCCAGCCGGGACAGTTGGAGAAAAACTGTTTTTT. Translating it yields CASSPAGTVGEKLFF.

This clone was seen once. The V and J genes are TRBV18 and TRBJ1-6; D ambiguous. Germline CDR1 reads KGHSH; CDR2 reads LQKENI. The CDR3 has 15 amino acids. Trimming cost V 2 bases and J 0 bases, with 5 bases left between them. CDR3 sequence: CASSPTNSYNSPLHF. CDR3 in DNA: TGTGCCAGCTCACCAACAAACTCCTATAATTCACCCCTCCACTTT.

The chain employs TRBV25-1 and TRBJ1-4; D is uncertain. The germline gives CDR1 MGHDK, CDR2 SYGVNS. The length of the CDR3 is 13 residues. Trimming removed 5 bases at V and 5 bases at J, with 9 bases between. Here the CDR3 DNA reads TGTGCCAGCAGTAGCCATCGGAATGAAAAACTGTTTTTT. Amino acid sequence: CASSSHRNEKLFF. The whole variable domain, remainder taken from reference TRBV25-1 and TRBJ1-4, is EADIYQTPRYLVIGTGKKITLECSQTMGHDKMYWYQQDPGMELHLIHYSYGVNSTEKGDLSSESTVSRIRTEHFPLTLESARPSHTSQYLCASSSHRNEKLFFGSGTQLSVL.

This chain connects TRBV5-1 to TRBJ1-3; D gene ambiguous. Germline CDR1 SGHRS, CDR2 YFSETQ. This CDR3 has 14 residues. V lost 0 bases and J lost 3, with 7 bases in between. The CDR3 DNA is TGCGCCAGCAGCTTGGCCGCACATGGAAACACCATATATTTT. As protein: CASSLAAHGNTIYF. Drawing the rest from reference TRBV5-1 and TRBJ1-3, the complete variable domain is KAGVTQTPRYLIKTRGQQVTLSCSPISGHRSVSWYQQTPGQGLQFLFEYFSETQRNKGNFPGRFSGRQFSNSRSEMNVSTLELGDSALYLCASSLAAHGNTIYFGEGSWLTVV.

The rearrangement uses TRBV5-5 and TRBJ2-1; 9 bases align to TRBD1. The J segment lost 4 bases and the V segment lost 4 bases, leaving 6 bases of the junction unmatched. The CDR3 sequence is 15 residues long. Germline lookup yields CDR1 SGHKS and CDR2 YYEKEE (reference sequence). The CDR3, as DNA: TGTGCCAGCAGCGTTGGACAGGGGTTTTACAATGAGCAGTTCTTC. This encodes CASSVGQGFYNEQFF. Looking up the rest from reference TRBV5-5 and TRBJ2-1 gives the full variable domain: DAGVTQSPTHLIKTRGQQVTLRCSPISGHKSVSWYQQVLGQGPQFIFQYYEKEERGRGNFPDRFSARQFPNYSSELNVNALLLGDSALYLCASSVGQGFYNEQFFGPGTRLTVL.

This chain connects TRBV12-3 or TRBV12-4 to TRBJ2-1; D is unresolved. This CDR3 contains 12 residues. The V and J ends lost 3 bases and 7 bases respectively, with 7 bases between them. CDR3 loop: CASSFAANEQFF. CDR3 in DNA: TGTGCCAGCAGTTTTGCGGCGAATGAGCAGTTCTTC.

The chain is built from TRBV2 and TRBJ1-1; D gene uncertain. The CDR3 runs to 15 residues. V lost 6 bases to trimming and J lost 0 bases, with 14 bases between them. Germline V gives CDR1 SNHLY, CDR2 FYNNEI. CDR3 bases: TGTGCCAGCAGGGAGGGCCTGACGGTGAACACTGAAGCTTTCTTT. Encoded protein: CASREGLTVNTEAFF.

This clone was counted once. The chain links TRBV5-1 to TRBJ2-5, with a weak D call TRBD1 (6 bases). Germline CDR1 is SGHRS and CDR2 is YFSETQ. The CDR3 covers 15 residues. V lost 0 bases, J lost 3 bases, and 12 bases lay in between. The CDR3 DNA reads TGCGCCAGCAGCTTGGAGGGCAGGGGAGAAGAGACCCAGTACTTC. Its protein product is CASSLEGRGEETQYF. Full variable domain (remainder filled in from reference TRBV5-1 and TRBJ2-5): KAGVTQTPRYLIKTRGQQVTLSCSPISGHRSVSWYQQTPGQGLQFLFEYFSETQRNKGNFPGRFSGRQFSNSRSEMNVSTLELGDSALYLCASSLEGRGEETQYFGPGTRLLVL.